The T cell receptor (beta chain) described here comes from a study of persistence of HIV-infected CD4 T cells. The wider study: A larger, less memory-rich fraction responded to anti-CD3/anti-CD28 beads than to antigen.

The libraries were made with immunoSEQ version 4 in survey mode. TCRdb keeps only in-frame clones here, not all; method: immunoSEQ multiplex PCR. The repertoire includes 40,000 to 55,000 clones, 88% of them detected once, and around 0.48% sits in the top ten. Nonspecific anti-CD3/anti-CD28 bead stimulation represents the broad CD4+ T cell repertoire. Responding CD4+ T cells were sorted by upregulation of both CD40 ligand and CD69. There are a few counts of this clone. Its target is unknown. V was trimmed by 6 bases and J by 8 bases, leaving 17 bases between them. This CDR3 is 15 amino acids long. The germline CDR1 and CDR2 sequences are MNHEY and SVGAGI.

The chain recombines TRBV6-5 with TRBJ1-6; no clear D gene. Sequenced material: CD4+ T cells sorted from PBMCs after approximately 18-hour stimulation, taken from a patient who received antiretroviral therapy. This sequence was found in an adult woman with HIV who was CMV-seropositive. The CDR3 sequence: CASRYRGSDYSPLHF. For the CDR3, the DNA is TGTGCCAGCAGGTATCGAGGGTCAGACTATTCACCCCTCCACTTT.